A selection of T cell receptor beta chains follows, all from one sample in a study of cytotoxic CD8 clonotypes in ibrutinib-treated CLL. The method was immunoSEQ multiplex PCR; TCRdb's version includes in-frame clones alone and lacks a portion of them. The sample includes more than 30,000 clones, 69% of them seen just once. The source material was PBMCs, sampled before ibrutinib treatment. The receptors were sampled from a human donor with chronic lymphocytic leukemia. Each CDR3 is given with its conserved first and last residue.

V | CDR3
TRBV11-2 | CASSPTPTGDYGYTF
TRBV28 | CASSLLQGARGEQYF
TRBV25-1 | CASSGQAGQGFNEQFF
TRBV11-2 | CASSLTLQGEFYEQYF
TRBV6-6 | CASSRGQGLLHNEQFF
TRBV5-1 | CASSSGQGVLKETQYF
TRBV28 | CASTYTGVAGNTIYF
TRBV5-6 | CASSLVVRDVTEAFF
TRBV11-1 | CASSPGTTGANVLTF
TRBV29-1 | CSVIQMTSGSNEQFF
TRBV30 | CAWTRTGTLGDSPLHF
TRBV15 | CATSRDTGLRGYTF
TRBV7-9 | CASSLGVTGGGTDTQYF
TRBV11-1 | CASSLGGTETQYF
TRBV7-8 | CASSAPGQRSGANVLTF